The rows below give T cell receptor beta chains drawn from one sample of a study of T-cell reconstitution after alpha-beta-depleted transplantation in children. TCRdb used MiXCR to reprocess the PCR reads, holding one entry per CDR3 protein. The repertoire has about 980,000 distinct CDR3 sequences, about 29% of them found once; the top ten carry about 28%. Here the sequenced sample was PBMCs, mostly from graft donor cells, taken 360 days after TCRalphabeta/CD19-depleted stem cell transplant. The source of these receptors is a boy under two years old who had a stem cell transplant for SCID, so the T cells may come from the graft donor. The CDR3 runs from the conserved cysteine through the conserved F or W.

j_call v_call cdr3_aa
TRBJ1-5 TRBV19 CASSMRPYSNQPQHF
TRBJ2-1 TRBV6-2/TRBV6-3 CASSYQGSYNEQFF
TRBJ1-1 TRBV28 CASRIQPDTEAFF
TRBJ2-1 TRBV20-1 CSASPWGSHNEQFF
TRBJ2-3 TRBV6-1 CASNVQGGTDTQYF
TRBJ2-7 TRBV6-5 CASSYGGGFLYEQYF
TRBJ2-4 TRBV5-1 CASSLASLGKNIQYF
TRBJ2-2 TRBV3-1 CASSLPLAGNTGELFF
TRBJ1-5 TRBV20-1 CSAREGADNQPQHF
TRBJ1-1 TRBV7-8 CASSLVGRDLVSTEAFF
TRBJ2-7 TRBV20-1 CSARPDRSRPGEQYF
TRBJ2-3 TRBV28 CASSSAQSSSTDTQYF
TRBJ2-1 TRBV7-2 CASSLFSGRYNEQFF
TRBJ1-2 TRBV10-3 CATQDSFGGYTF
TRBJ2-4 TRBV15 CATSLGRVAKNIQYF
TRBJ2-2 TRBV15 CATKIEGATGELFF
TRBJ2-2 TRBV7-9 CASSFRGGAVAGELFF
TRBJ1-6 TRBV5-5 CASSSKTANSPLHF
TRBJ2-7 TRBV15 CATSSRLAGTEQYF
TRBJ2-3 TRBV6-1 CASSEKANGDTQYF
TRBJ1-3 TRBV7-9 CASSFSLIGNTIYF
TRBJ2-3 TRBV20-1 CSALGGRWGTDTQYF
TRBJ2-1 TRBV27 CASRGLGGSNEQFF
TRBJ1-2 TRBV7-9 CASSLHKKGYGYTF
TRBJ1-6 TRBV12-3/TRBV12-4 CASRMDVSYNSPLHF
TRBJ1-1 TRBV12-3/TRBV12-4 CASSLDRGPTEAFF
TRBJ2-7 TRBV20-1 CSAGWLAAHEQYF
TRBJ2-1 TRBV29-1 CSVGTGEDNEQFF
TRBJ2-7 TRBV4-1 CASSPRGVAYEQYF
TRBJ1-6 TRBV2 CASSETAVNSPLHF
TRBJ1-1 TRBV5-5 CASSLVGQGEAFF
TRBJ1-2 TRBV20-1 CSARESSYGYTF
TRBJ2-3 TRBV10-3 CAISAPTDTQYF
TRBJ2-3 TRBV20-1 CSATGLAGGTDTQYF
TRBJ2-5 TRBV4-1 CASSQDGTGGETQYF
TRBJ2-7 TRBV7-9 CASSSGDGDRASRVQYF
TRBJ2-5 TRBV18 CASSPGAGRQETQYF
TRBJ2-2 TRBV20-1 CCASPSSVHDTGELFF
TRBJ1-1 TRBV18 CASSPLDSANTEAFF
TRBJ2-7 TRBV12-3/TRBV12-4 CASSPTGTVSYEQYF
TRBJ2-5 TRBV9 CASSAGQGDETQYF
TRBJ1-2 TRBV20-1 CSARGRGPNYGYTF
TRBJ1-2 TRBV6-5 CASSYSVREFYGYTF
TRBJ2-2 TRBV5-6 CASSLSGTSGRNTGELFF
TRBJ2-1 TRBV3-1 CASSQDNEQFF
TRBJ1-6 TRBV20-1 CSASSDRVNSPLHF
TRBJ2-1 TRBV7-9 CASSFLASNEQFF
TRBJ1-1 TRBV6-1 CASNPDRADTEAFF
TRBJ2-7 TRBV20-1 CSASWDGSGYEQYF
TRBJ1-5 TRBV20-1 CSAGRQGSNQPQHF
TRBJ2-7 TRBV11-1 CASSLWGFNYEQYF
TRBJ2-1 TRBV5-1 CASSFEAGSPYNEQFF
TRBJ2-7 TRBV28 CASSPTGPGYEQYF
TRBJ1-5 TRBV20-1 CSARQGVTQHF
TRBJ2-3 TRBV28 CASSSGGGIYYGTDTQYF
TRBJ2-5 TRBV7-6 CASSGGRQETQYF
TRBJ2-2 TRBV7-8 CASSLGVAGGLTGELFF